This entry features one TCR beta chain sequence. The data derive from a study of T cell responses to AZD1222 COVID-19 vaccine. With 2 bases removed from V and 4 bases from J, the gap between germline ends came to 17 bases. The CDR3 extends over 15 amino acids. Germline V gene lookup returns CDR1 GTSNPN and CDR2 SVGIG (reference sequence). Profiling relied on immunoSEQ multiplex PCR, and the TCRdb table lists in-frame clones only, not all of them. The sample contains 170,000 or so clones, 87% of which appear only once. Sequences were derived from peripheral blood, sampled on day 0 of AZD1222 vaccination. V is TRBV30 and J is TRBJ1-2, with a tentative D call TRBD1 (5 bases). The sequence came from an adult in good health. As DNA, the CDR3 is TGTGCCTGGAGTCACGGCAGCCGGACAAGCTATGGCTACACCTTC. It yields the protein CAWSHGSRTSYGYTF.